This T cell receptor beta chain was profiled in a study of beta chain features in type 1 diabetes. Overall study results and limits: Shortening of TCRB CDR3s, moderate but significant, appeared in all four CD4+ subsets of Type 1 diabetes patients.

The CDR3 consists of 12 residues. Losses at the gene ends were 0 bases for V and 10 bases for J; bases not matched to a gene: 3. CDR1 is SQVTM and CDR2 is ANQGSEA in the germline V gene. CD4+ naive, central memory, regulatory and stem cell-like memory cells were sorted via CD45RO/CCR7/CD25/CD127/CD95/CD27. This clone has ten or more counts. The antigen is unknown. The authors reverse transcribed all of the isolated RNA, so sequencing captured expressed TCRB transcripts. Some clones are missing from TCRdb's copy, which holds only in-frame ones; the method was immunoSEQ multiplex PCR. The sample consists of 300,000 to 400,000 clones, roughly 8.8% of them appearing once.

The receptor was isolated from a man younger than 40 with type 1 diabetes. The chain carries TRBV29-1 and TRBJ1-1; 9 bases are shared with TRBD1. The material sequenced was central memory CD4+ T cells from blood. The CDR3 spells CSVEEQGAGAFF. CDR3 coding DNA: TGCAGCGTTGAAGAACAGGGGGCTGGAGCTTTCTTT.